This passage covers 8 T cell receptor beta chains from one sample sequenced in a study of molecular identifiers for immune sequencing clone quantification. MiXCR, applied by TCRdb to the PCR reads, yields one record per CDR3 protein. Among 40,000 to 65,000 distinct CDR3 sequences, just over 35% were seen once, and the ten largest hold 3% to 4%. Specimen: naive CD8+ T cells from blood, with Jurkat cell RNA spiked in. Regarding subset: FACS-sorted CD8+CD4-CCR7+CD45RA+ naive T cells. The receptors were gathered from a human donor in good health. Some libraries in this study had Jurkat cell RNA spiked in.

On this clonotype: The CDR3 does not close with the conserved phenylalanine or tryptophan, likely indicating a read error. J is TRBJ2-7 and V is TRBV9; TRBD2 aligns across 9 bases. Germline lookup yields CDR1 SGDLS and CDR2 YYNGEE. CDR3 length: 14 amino acids. CDR3 DNA: TGTGCAAGCAGCGGGGGGACAGTCCCCTACGAGCAGTACTAC. This codes for CASSGGTVPYEQYY.

In regard to this clonotype: At one end the junction does not follow the germline gene, possibly because of a read error. The genes are TRBV12-3 or TRBV12-4 and TRBJ2-3; 10 bases align to TRBD1. This CDR3 has 15 amino acids. The CDR3 loop reads CACSRTGGPTETQNF. For the CDR3, the DNA is TGTGCCTGCAGCCGGACAGGGGGACCCACAGAAACGCAGAATTTT.

J is TRBJ1-5 and V is TRBV6-2 or TRBV6-3, with 11 bases aligning to TRBD1. This CDR3 has 13 amino acids. The V gene's germline CDR1 is MNHEY and CDR2 SVGEGT. V lost 9 bases, J lost 7 bases, and 5 bases stayed unmatched. As DNA, the CDR3 is TGTGCCAGTGGACAGGGGGCAAGCCAGCCCCAGCATTTT. The encoded protein is CASGQGASQPQHF.

A few counts support this clonotype. The V call is TRBV7-9, the J call TRBJ2-5, with D unclear. V was pared by 0 bases and J by 1 base, with 9 bases between. The CDR3 has 15 residues. Germline V gene data show CDR1 as SEHNR and CDR2 as FQNEAQ (reference sequence). CDR3 residues: CASSLARGSQETQYF. The CDR3, as DNA: TGTGCCAGCAGCTTAGCGCGTGGCAGCCAAGAGACCCAGTACTTC.

In its sample, this clonotype was seen once. A much larger clonotype is one base distant, so this may be a read error. The chain joins TRBV7-2 to TRBJ2-3; D remains unclear. Germline loops: CDR1 SGHTA, CDR2 FQGNSA. The CDR3 has 14 residues. As DNA, the CDR3 is TGTGCCAGCAGGGGCCGCAGTGGGTTGGATACGCCGTATTTT. Translating it yields CASRGRSGLDTPYF. The full variable domain, in which reference TRBV7-2 and TRBJ2-3 provide the parts outside the CDR3, is GAGVSQSPSNKVTEKGKDVELRCDPISGHTALYWYRQSLGQGLEFLIYFQGNSAPDKSGLPSDRFSAERTGGSVSTLTIQRTQQEDSAVYLCASRGRSGLDTPYFGPGTRLTVL.

The V gene is TRBV7-9, the J gene TRBJ2-3; 12 bases are a match to TRBD1. The CDR3 has 15 residues. Germline CDR1 is SEHNR and CDR2 is FQNEAQ (reference sequence). J gave up 6 bases and V 6 bases, and 7 bases lay outside the gene matches. CDR3 nucleotide sequence: TGTGCCAGCAGTCCGGGACAGGGGGCTGGGGATACGCAGTATTTT. It translates to CASSPGQGAGDTQYF.

The rearrangement joins TRBV23-1 to TRBJ2-1, with TRBD2 matching over 9 bases. TRBV23-1 belongs to the ORF category, with a function that is uncertain. J lost 6 bases, V lost 0 bases, and 12 bases had no gene match. This CDR3 spans 18 amino acids. DNA of the CDR3: TGCGCCAGCAGTCAATCAGTGTGGAGCGGGAGGCTGGTCAATGAGCAGTTCTTC. Translating gives CASSQSVWSGRLVNEQFF.

The rearrangement uses TRBV7-2 and TRBJ2-7; D uncertain. Germline CDR1 reads SGHTA; CDR2 reads FQGNSA. V lost 6 bases to trimming and J lost 5 bases, with 11 bases between them. The CDR3 loop spans 12 amino acids. The CDR3 spells CASRLTGNEQYF. The CDR3 nucleotides are TGTGCCAGCAGACTAACTGGGAACGAGCAGTACTTC.